This is a list of T cell receptor beta chains from one sample in a study of T cell responses to AZD1222 COVID-19 vaccine. The method was immunoSEQ multiplex PCR; TCRdb's version includes in-frame clones alone and lacks a portion of them. Here the sample spans some 170,000 clones, more than 80% being singletons. Sequenced here: peripheral blood, sampled on day 0 of AZD1222 vaccination. These receptors came from an adult in good health. The CDR3 runs from the conserved cysteine through the conserved F or W. D genes are given only for firm matches. A row's size may be missing; if present it is once, few, many or a size class.

abundance	d_gene	v_gene	len	j_gene	CDR3aa	CDR3nt
once	TRBD2	TRBV7-9	17	TRBJ2-7	CASSLAEGLAGAYEQYF	TGTGCCAGCAGCTTAGCTGAAGGACTAGCGGGAGCTTACGAGCAGTACTTC
NA	NA	TRBV27	13	TRBJ1-2	CASSLGGNYGYTF	TGTGCCAGCAGTTTGGGGGGAAACTATGGCTACACCTTC
few	NA	TRBV5-1	14	TRBJ2-7	CASSSRDPAYEQYF	TGCGCCAGCAGCTCCAGGGACCCCGCCTACGAGCAGTACTTC
NA	NA	TRBV4-2	16	TRBJ2-1	CASSQEVGLAHNEQFF	TGTGCCAGCAGCCAAGAAGTAGGACTGGCTCACAATGAGCAGTTCTTC
once	NA	TRBV7-9	13	TRBJ2-7	CASSFAPGHEQYF	TGTGCCAGCAGCTTTGCCCCCGGTCACGAGCAGTACTTC
once	NA	TRBV19	15	TRBJ2-1	CASSMGASRYNEQFF	TGTGCCAGTAGTATGGGGGCCTCGAGGTACAATGAGCAGTTCTTC
once	NA	TRBV20-1	11	TRBJ1-3	CSAVAGNTIYF	TGCAGTGCTGTTGCTGGAAACACCATATATTTT
NA	NA	TRBV18	14	TRBJ2-5	CASSPPTGRQTQYF	TGTGCCAGCTCACCACCGACAGGCCGGCAGACCCAGTACTTC
NA	TRBD1	TRBV5-4	14	TRBJ2-3	CASSPGQGLNTQYF	TGTGCCAGCAGCCCGGGACAGGGGCTGAATACGCAGTATTTT
NA	NA	TRBV5-1	16	TRBJ1-3	CASSLGTASSGNTIYF	TGCGCCAGCAGCTTGGGGACAGCTTCTTCTGGAAACACCATATATTTT
NA	TRBD1	TRBV6-5	15	TRBJ1-5	CASRLDRGWDQPQHF	TGTGCCAGCAGGTTGGACAGGGGATGGGATCAGCCCCAGCATTTT
once	NA	TRBV2	13	TRBJ2-2	CASSQRNTGELFF	TGTGCCAGCAGTCAGCGAAACACCGGGGAGCTGTTTTTT
NA	NA	TRBV4-2	13	TRBJ1-4	CASSGDSNEKLFF	TGTGCCAGCAGCGGAGATTCTAATGAAAAACTGTTTTTT
once	TRBD1	TRBV7-2	15	TRBJ1-3	CASSLDRGPGNTIYF	TGTGCCAGCAGCTTAGACAGGGGGCCTGGAAACACCATATATTTT
NA	NA	TRBV2	14	TRBJ1-5	CASTLDSSNQPQHF	TGTGCCAGCACCCTGGACAGTAGCAATCAGCCCCAGCATTTT
NA	NA	TRBV19	14	TRBJ2-3	CASSRGHGTDTQYF	TGTGCCAGTAGTAGGGGACACGGGACGGATACGCAGTATTTT
NA	NA	TRBV19	14	TRBJ1-2	CASSIRPVDYGYTF	TGTGCCAGTAGTATCCGGCCAGTGGACTATGGCTACACCTTC
NA	NA	TRBV30	15	TRBJ1-6	CAWTRGVSYNSPLHF	TGTGCCTGGACCCGGGGGGTTTCCTATAATTCACCCCTCCACTTT
NA	TRBD2	TRBV12-3/TRBV12-4	13	TRBJ2-5	CASRRAGEETQYF	TGTGCCAGCAGGCGAGCGGGAGAAGAGACCCAGTACTTC
NA	NA	TRBV18	13	TRBJ1-2	CASSPKAGYGYTF	TGTGCCAGCTCACCAAAGGCAGGCTATGGCTACACCTTC
NA	NA	TRBV5-4	16	TRBJ1-3	CASSDSSKFSGNTIYF	TGTGCCAGCAGCGATTCTTCAAAATTCTCTGGAAACACCATATATTTT
NA	NA	TRBV6-5	15	TRBJ2-1	CASSFSSEPYNEQFF	TGTGCCAGCAGTTTTTCTAGCGAGCCCTACAATGAGCAGTTCTTC
NA	NA	TRBV18	17	TRBJ2-7	CASSPALGGGKRDEQYF	TGTGCCAGCTCACCCGCCCTGGGGGGGGGCAAAAGAGACGAGCAGTACTTC
NA	TRBD1	TRBV3-1/TRBV3-2	13	TRBJ1-5	CASSRQGSQPQHF	TGTGCCAGCAGCCGACAGGGGAGTCAGCCCCAGCATTTT
once	TRBD1	TRBV5-4	17	TRBJ1-1	CASSFDRGRIFDTEAFF	TGTGCCAGCAGCTTTGACAGGGGGCGAATCTTTGACACTGAAGCTTTCTTT
NA	NA	TRBV4-1	16	TRBJ1-2	CASSQDGVPDVYGYTF	TGCGCCAGCAGCCAAGATGGGGTGCCGGACGTCTATGGCTACACCTTC
NA	TRBD2	TRBV6-6	15	TRBJ2-3	CASNLAGVSTDTQYF	TGTGCCAGCAACCTAGCGGGAGTGTCCACAGATACGCAGTATTTT
NA	NA	TRBV5-6	12	TRBJ2-7	CASSFLGYEQYF	TGTGCCAGCAGCTTTTTGGGGTACGAGCAGTACTTC
NA	NA	TRBV24-1	12	TRBJ2-1	CATNGLNNEQFF	TGTGCCACCAACGGACTAAACAATGAGCAGTTCTTC
NA	NA	TRBV11-2	15	TRBJ1-1	CASSSRGRLDTEAFF	TGTGCCAGCAGCTCCAGGGGTCGCTTGGACACTGAAGCTTTCTTT
once	NA	TRBV12-3/TRBV12-4	13	TRBJ1-1	CASSPRENTEAFF	TGTGCCAGCAGCCCCAGGGAGAACACTGAAGCTTTCTTT
once	TRBD2	TRBV19	20	TRBJ2-1	CASSIEGGRDLAGGTHEQFF	TGTGCCAGTAGTATTGAAGGGGGGCGGGATCTAGCGGGAGGAACCCATGAGCAGTTCTTC
once	NA	TRBV5-4	13	TRBJ1-2	CASGSRGNYGYTF	TGTGCCAGCGGGTCTCGGGGTAACTATGGCTACACCTTC
NA	NA	TRBV24-1	16	TRBJ2-1	CATSDSAVGSYNEQFF	TGTGCCACCAGTGATTCAGCAGTGGGCTCCTACAATGAGCAGTTCTTC
NA	NA	TRBV2	15	TRBJ2-7	CATRPGAPGSYEQYF	TGTGCCACCCGACCGGGGGCCCCGGGTTCCTACGAGCAGTACTTC
NA	TRBD2	TRBV11-2	16	TRBJ2-1	CASSLVPSGAGDEQFF	TGTGCCAGCAGCTTAGTACCTAGCGGGGCCGGGGATGAGCAGTTCTTC
NA	TRBD2	TRBV19	16	TRBJ2-1	CASRESGTVSYNEQFF	TGTGCCAGTAGAGAGAGCGGGACGGTCTCCTACAATGAGCAGTTCTTC
NA	NA	TRBV27	14	TRBJ1-5	CASSPLGENQPQHF	TGTGCCAGCAGTCCCTTGGGGGAGAATCAGCCCCAGCATTTT
few	NA	TRBV2	15	TRBJ2-6	CASRASASGANVLTF	TGTGCCAGCAGGGCGAGCGCCTCTGGGGCCAACGTCCTGACTTTC
NA	TRBD1	TRBV19	16	TRBJ2-4	CASRVTGGADKNIQYF	TGTGCCAGTAGAGTGACAGGGGGCGCTGACAAAAACATTCAGTACTTC
NA	NA	TRBV5-6	11	TRBJ1-2	CASSLVNGYTF	TGTGCCAGCAGCTTGGTTAATGGCTACACCTTC
NA	NA	TRBV5-4	14	TRBJ1-1	CASSYTGRNTEAFF	TGTGCCAGCAGCTATACCGGGAGGAACACTGAAGCTTTCTTT
NA	TRBD1	TRBV7-9	14	TRBJ1-2	CASSKGQGSNGYTF	TGTGCCAGCAGCAAAGGACAGGGAAGTAATGGCTACACCTTC
NA	NA	TRBV5-4	16	TRBJ2-7	CASSLGRGESSYEQYF	TGTGCCAGCAGCTTGGGGAGGGGAGAGAGCTCCTACGAGCAGTACTTC
NA	TRBD1	TRBV18	16	TRBJ1-5	CASSPQGAGNNQPQHF	TGTGCCAGCTCACCCCAGGGGGCGGGTAACAATCAGCCCCAGCATTTT
once	TRBD1	TRBV5-1	14	TRBJ1-2	CASSLARDSYGYTF	TGCGCCAGCAGCTTGGCCAGGGACAGCTATGGCTACACCTTC
NA	NA	TRBV19	17	TRBJ1-1	CASSIQSGANFVTEAFF	TGTGCCAGTAGTATTCAGTCAGGGGCTAACTTCGTTACTGAAGCTTTCTTT
NA	NA	TRBV18	14	TRBJ1-3	CASSPEQSSNTIYF	TGTGCCAGCTCACCGGAACAGAGTTCAAACACCATATATTTT
NA	NA	TRBV28	16	TRBJ1-2	CASSPGSWSGFYGYTF	TGTGCCAGCAGTCCCGGTAGTTGGAGCGGGTTCTATGGCTACACCTTC
NA	NA	TRBV7-9	13	TRBJ2-2	CAGSPGQPGELFF	TGTGCCGGCTCGCCGGGACAACCCGGGGAGCTGTTTTTT
NA	NA	TRBV5-6	14	TRBJ1-3	CASSRRGSGNTIYF	TGTGCCAGCAGCCGACGGGGGTCAGGAAACACCATATATTTT
NA	NA	TRBV5-4	15	TRBJ2-2	CASSYNGGNTGELFF	TGTGCCAGCAGCTATAACGGGGGGAACACCGGGGAGCTGTTTTTT
NA	NA	TRBV19	14	TRBJ1-2	CASSITGLLSGYTF	TGTGCCAGTAGTATAACGGGGCTATTGAGCGGCTACACCTTC